Each of the 27 T cell receptor beta chains below was sequenced from the same sample in a study of T cells in Graves' hyperthyroidism and ophthalmopathy. Amplified TCR beta CDR3 regions came from RNA transcripts. HTBI primers were the set used in a first-round RT-PCR of the TCR CDR3. From the multiplex PCR reads, TCRdb called clonotypes with MiXCR, one entry per CDR3 protein. The repertoire holds 500,000 to 800,000 distinct CDR3 sequences, with 14% as singletons. What was sequenced was blood. The receptor set was obtained from a woman aged 50 to 60 with Graves' ophthalmopathy.

This clonotype came up many times. The chain couples TRBV7-8 to TRBJ1-1; 7 nucleotides line up with TRBD1. Germline values: CDR1 SGHVS, CDR2 FQNEAQ. The ends lost 2 bases at V and 1 base at J; junction bases unmatched: 4. The CDR3 contains 15 residues. The CDR3 bases are TGTGCCAGCAGCTTATCCCCAGGGGGGAACACTGAAGCTTTCTTT. This encodes CASSLSPGGNTEAFF.

J is TRBJ1-5 and V is TRBV6-1, with TRBD1 matching over 12 bases. V lost 6 bases and J lost 0; bases outside the gene matches: 15. Germline lookup yields CDR1 MNHNS and CDR2 SASEGT. The CDR3 spans 20 residues. The CDR3: CASRRGSGTGGRYSNQPQHF. CDR3 nucleotide sequence: TGTGCCAGCAGGAGGGGGAGCGGGACAGGGGGCCGCTATAGCAATCAGCCCCAGCATTTT.

The sample holds a few counts of this clonotype. The chain combines TRBV28 with TRBJ2-1, with 14 nucleotides matching TRBD2. CDR1 and CDR2 from the germline V gene are MDHEN and SYDVKM. This CDR3 has 15 amino acids. With V trimmed by 3 bases and J by 8 bases, 3 bases remained unmatched. The CDR3 protein is CASSFGTSGSYEQFF. The DNA for the CDR3 is TGTGCCAGCAGTTTTGGGACTAGCGGGAGCTATGAGCAGTTCTTC. The whole variable domain, filled in from reference TRBV28 and TRBJ2-1, reads DVKVTQSSRYLVKRTGEKVFLECVQDMDHENMFWYRQDPGLGLRLIYFSYDVKMKEKGDIPEGYSVSREKKERFSLILESASTNQTSMYLCASSFGTSGSYEQFFGPGTRLTVL.

This clonotype was counted a few times. The CDR3 DNA follows: TGTGCCAGCAGCGAAAACACAGGACTAGCGGGAGTCGGGGGATCCTACGAGCAGTACTTC. It translates to CASSENTGLAGVGGSYEQYF. The rearrangement joins TRBV9 to TRBJ2-7; 13 bases are a match to TRBD2. The germline gives CDR1 SGDLS, CDR2 YYNGEE. V trimming: 3 bases; J trimming: 1 base; junction bases outside the gene matches: 16. The CDR3 extends over 20 amino acids.

A few counts support this clonotype. The chain joins TRBV7-9 to TRBJ1-5, with a weak D call TRBD1 (5 bases). The V gene's germline CDR1 is SEHNR and CDR2 FQNEAQ (reference sequence). The CDR3 totals 15 residues. The V gene lost 5 bases and the J gene lost 1 base, with 12 bases spanning the gap. Here the CDR3 DNA reads TGTGCCAGCAGCGGGAGGGGTTCCAGCAATCAGCCCCAGCATTTT. Translated, it gives CASSGRGSSNQPQHF. Combining the CDR3 with reference TRBV7-9 and TRBJ1-5 gives the whole variable domain DTGVSQNPRHKITKRGQNVTFRCDPISEHNRLYWYRQTLGQGPEFLTYFQNEAQLEKSRLLSDRFSAERPKGSFSTLEIQRTEQGDSAMYLCASSGRGSSNQPQHFGDGTRLSIL.

Details on this clonotype: A much larger clonotype is one base distant, so this may be a read error. The chain is built from TRBV9 and TRBJ1-5; D is unresolved. The germline gives CDR1 SGDLS, CDR2 YYNGEE. There are 15 residues in the CDR3. For the CDR3, the DNA is TGTGCCGGCAGCGTAGGATGGATGGGCAATCAGCCCCAGCATTTT. As protein: CAGSVGWMGNQPQHF. Full variable domain (missing parts from reference TRBV9 and TRBJ1-5): DSGVTQTPKHLITATGQRVTLRCSPRSGDLSVYWYQQSLDQGLQFLIQYYNGEERAKGNILERFSAQQFPDLHSELNLSSLELGDSALYFCAGSVGWMGNQPQHFGDGTRLSIL.

This clonotype was counted many times. The chain links TRBV20-1 to TRBJ2-5, with 11 bases identical to TRBD2. The CDR3 is made up of 15 amino acids. Germline CDR1 DFQATT, CDR2 SNEGSKA (reference sequence). V lost 6 bases and J lost 5; bases outside the gene matches: 11. The CDR3 nucleotides read TGCAGTGCCAACGATATAGCGGGAGGGTGGGAGACCCAGTACTTC. Its protein product is CSANDIAGGWETQYF.

Points on this clonotype: A much more abundant neighbour one base away suggests this may be a read error. CDR3 region: CTTSDSLASETQYF. The CDR3 DNA reads as TGTACCACCAGTGACTCACTAGCGTCGGAGACCCAGTACTTC. The genes are TRBV24-1 and TRBJ2-5, with 7 bases that match TRBD2. Germline lookup yields CDR1 KGHDR and CDR2 SFDVKD. The CDR3 has 14 amino acids.

This clonotype was detected many times. V and J are TRBV12-3 or TRBV12-4 and TRBJ2-3, with D possibly TRBD2 on 6 matching bases. V shed 3 bases and J shed 3 bases, with 16 bases lying between them. The CDR3 sequence is 16 residues long. The CDR3 sequence: CASSLMVGGDTDTQYF. Here the CDR3 DNA reads TGTGCCAGCAGTTTGATGGTGGGAGGAGATACAGATACGCAGTATTTT.

In regard to this clonotype: One end of the junction is discordant with germline, which a read error may explain. The chain has TRBV12-3 or TRBV12-4 and TRBJ1-1; 8 nucleotides align to TRBD1. The CDR3 spans 18 residues. The DNA of the CDR3 is TGTGCCAGCAGTTTAAGCCCGGCAGGGGGCCTGGAAAACACCGAAGCTTTCTTT. Protein: CASSLSPAGGLENTEAFF.

The chain links TRBV30 to TRBJ2-7, with D perhaps given as TRBD1 or TRBD2 (5 bases each). Germline V gene lookup returns CDR1 GTSNPN and CDR2 SVGIG (reference sequence). The CDR3 is made up of 13 amino acids. V was clipped by 2 bases and J by 3 bases, with 11 bases between them. The CDR3 loop is CAWSSGTDYEQYF. The CDR3 DNA is TGTGCCTGGAGTTCAGGGACGGACTACGAGCAGTACTTC.

This clonotype occurred many times. CDR3 loop: CASSYPHGAGTEAFF. The CDR3 DNA reads as TGTGCCAGCAGTTACCCCCACGGGGCAGGCACTGAAGCTTTCTTT. The chain employs TRBV6-6 and TRBJ1-1; D may be TRBD1 (5 bases). CDR3 size: 15 residues. Germline CDR1 reads MNHNY; CDR2 reads SVGAGI (reference sequence). V was trimmed by 2 bases and J by 4 bases, leaving 14 bases between them.

This clonotype has a handful of counts. The chain is built from TRBV5-1 and TRBJ2-5, with 7 positions matching TRBD1. Trimming removed 3 bases from V and 4 bases from J; junction bases left unmatched: 9. Germline lookup yields CDR1 SGHRS and CDR2 YFSETQ. The CDR3 is 15 amino acids. DNA of the CDR3: TGCGCCAGCAGCTCCGGGACAGTGGAGTCAGAGACCCAGTACTTC. Translation: CASSSGTVESETQYF.

In the case of this clonotype: One end of the junction is discordant with germline, which a read error may explain. The V and J genes are TRBV3-1 and TRBJ2-1; D unclear. This CDR3 is 12 amino acids long. The germline V gene encodes CDR1 LGHDT and CDR2 YNNKEL (reference sequence). CDR3 sequence (DNA): TGTGTCAGCAGCCAAGACTACAATGAGCAGTTCTTC. This sequence encodes CVSSQDYNEQFF.

CDR3 protein: CASGLASGSRAYEQYF. The CDR3 nucleotides are TGTGCTAGTGGTTTGGCTAGCGGGAGTCGGGCCTACGAGCAGTACTTC. The V call is TRBV12-5, the J call TRBJ2-7; TRBD2 matches at 10 bases. The germline gives CDR1 LGHNT, CDR2 FRNRAP. V lost 1 base and J lost 2; bases outside the gene matches: 5. The CDR3 is 16 residues long.

In its sample, this clonotype was seen a few times. The chain couples TRBV6-2 or TRBV6-3 to TRBJ1-1; D remains ambiguous. This CDR3 has 13 residues. Looked up from germline, CDR1 is MNHEY and CDR2 is SVGEGT. Trimming took off 8 bases at V and 5 bases at J, with 15 bases between the two ends. The CDR3 protein is CASGHRARTEAFF. The CDR3 DNA sequence: TGTGCCAGCGGCCACCGGGCCAGAACTGAAGCTTTCTTT.

The chain uses TRBV19 and TRBJ1-5, with a possible D match to TRBD1 (5 bases). Germline values: CDR1 LNHDA, CDR2 SQIVND (reference sequence). Trimming took off 6 bases at V and 1 base at J, with 16 bases between the two ends. This CDR3 is 16 amino acids long. Here the CDR3 reads CASRTQGEGSNQPQHF. The CDR3 region has the DNA TGTGCCAGTAGGACCCAAGGGGAAGGGAGCAATCAGCCCCAGCATTTT.

This clonotype has just a few counts. The V and J genes are TRBV7-9 and TRBJ1-5, with D uncertain. V lost 2 bases and J 7 bases, leaving 6 bases between the germline ends. The CDR3 runs to 12 residues. The germline CDR1 and CDR2 sequences are SEHNR and FQNEAQ (reference sequence). CDR3 in amino acids: CASSLFSQPQHF. The CDR3, as DNA: TGTGCCAGCAGCTTATTCAGCCAGCCCCAGCATTTT.

The chain couples TRBV7-8 to TRBJ2-7; a weak D match, TRBD1 (6 bases). Per the germline V gene, CDR1 is SGHVS and CDR2 is FQNEAQ. The CDR3 is made up of 15 amino acids. Trimming pared 5 bases from V and 0 bases from J, leaving 14 bases between. CDR3 sequence (DNA): TGTGCCAGCAGCCCCGTCTGGGACATCTCCTACGAGCAGTACTTC. Amino acids: CASSPVWDISYEQYF.

This clonotype was recorded at least ten times. This chain links TRBV5-1 with TRBJ2-7, with TRBD1 identical over 7 bases. Germline V gene lookup returns CDR1 SGHRS and CDR2 YFSETQ. The J segment lost 4 bases and the V segment lost 4 bases, leaving 5 bases of the junction unmatched. The CDR3 contains 13 residues. For the CDR3, the DNA is TGCGCCAGCAGCATTGACAGGGCTTACGAGCAGTACTTC. This codes for CASSIDRAYEQYF. Using reference TRBV5-1 and TRBJ2-7 for the parts outside the CDR3, the full variable domain is KAGVTQTPRYLIKTRGQQVTLSCSPISGHRSVSWYQQTPGQGLQFLFEYFSETQRNKGNFPGRFSGRQFSNSRSEMNVSTLELGDSALYLCASSIDRAYEQYFGPGTRLTVT.

This clonotype occurred a few times. This rearrangement joins TRBV28 to TRBJ1-6; D not certain. Per germline, CDR1 MDHEN and CDR2 SYDVKM. The V end was cut by 6 bases, the J end by 8 bases, with 8 bases between. The CDR3 is 12 residues long. In DNA form, the CDR3 reads TGTGCCAGCAGCTCGAACCATTCACCCCTCCACTTT. Translating gives CASSSNHSPLHF.

This clonotype occurred a few times. In DNA form, the CDR3 reads TGTGCCTGGAGTGTCAGGTACACAGATACGCAGTATTTT. It encodes CAWSVRYTDTQYF. The rearrangement links TRBV30 to TRBJ2-3; D unclear. Germline loops: CDR1 GTSNPN, CDR2 SVGIG (reference sequence). V dropped 0 bases and J dropped 2 bases, with 6 bases sitting between them. The CDR3 is 13 residues long.

In its sample, this clonotype was seen a few times. The CDR3 sequence: CASSQARGGLTEAFF. CDR3 nucleotide sequence: TGTGCCAGCAGCCAAGCCAGGGGGGGCTTGACTGAAGCTTTCTTT. The chain recombines TRBV4-2 with TRBJ1-1; TRBD1 matches 7 bases. Germline trimming cut 1 base from V and 5 bases from J; bases unmatched to any gene: 7. CDR3 size: 15 residues. The germline V gene has CDR1 LGHNA and CDR2 YNFKEQ.

The V call is TRBV12-3 or TRBV12-4, the J call TRBJ2-7; D is perhaps TRBD1 (5 bases). The CDR3 runs to 15 residues. Trimming pared 1 base from V and 0 bases from J, leaving 10 bases between. DNA for the CDR3: TGTGCCAGCAGTTTAGTAGGGGCCCACTCCTACGAGCAGTACTTC. It is translated as CASSLVGAHSYEQYF.

This clonotype was recorded at least ten times. The rearrangement links TRBV2 to TRBJ2-7; 7 bases agree with TRBD1. The CDR3 runs 13 residues. CDR1 and CDR2 from the germline V gene are SNHLY and FYNNEI. J gave up 3 bases and V 6 bases, and 5 bases lay outside the gene matches. CDR3 residues: CASRPGQHYEQYF. In DNA, the CDR3 is TGTGCCAGCAGGCCGGGACAGCACTACGAGCAGTACTTC. The whole variable domain, remainder taken from reference TRBV2 and TRBJ2-7, is EPEVTQTPSHQVTQMGQEVILRCVPISNHLYFYWYRQILGQKVEFLVSFYNNEISEKSEIFDDQFSVERPDGSNFTLKIRSTKLEDSAMYFCASRPGQHYEQYFGPGTRLTVT.

Ten or more counts support this clonotype. J is TRBJ1-1 and V is TRBV11-3; D is ambiguous. The V end lost 1 base, the J end lost 3 bases, and 6 bases lay between the germline ends. The CDR3 runs to 13 residues. Germline V lookup: CDR1 SGHNT, CDR2 YENEEA. CDR3 sequence: CASSLVPYTEAFF. The CDR3 DNA follows: TGTGCCAGCAGCTTAGTTCCCTACACTGAAGCTTTCTTT. Full variable domain (rest looked up from reference TRBV11-3 and TRBJ1-1): EAGVVQSPRYKIIEKKQPVAFWCNPISGHNTLYWYLQNLGQGPELLIRYENEEAVDDSQLPKDRFSAERLKGVDSTLKIQPAELGDSAVYLCASSLVPYTEAFFGQGTRLTVV.

The rearrangement links TRBV7-2 to TRBJ1-1; D gene ambiguous. The CDR3 contains 15 residues. Trimming removed 4 bases from V and 11 bases from J, with 23 bases in between. Per germline, CDR1 SGHTA and CDR2 FQGNSA. CDR3 sequence reads: CASSWGGTLSGGAFF. The CDR3 coding sequence is TGTGCCAGCAGCTGGGGTGGCACTCTTTCGGGAGGCGCTTTCTTT.